This entry concerns a single T cell receptor beta chain. It lacks a known antigen. Per-base quality was not reported, and no clone a single base away is much larger than it. The entry originates in a study of cytotoxic CD8 clonotypes in ibrutinib-treated CLL listed by TCRdb under 2021. Notes on the research overall: The cohort was composed of some ten relapsed/refractory and around 14 treatment-naive patients; IGHV unmutated status was identified in some 17 patients. Partial responses were observed in approximately 24 patients and complete responses in 2; after a median follow-up of around 64 months, remission was maintained in 15 or so patients and progression was observed in some 12. Response samples were obtained after a median of approximately eleven months of treatment, with a range of about 6 to 36 months. On average, each sample yielded about 260,000 productive templates and under 95,000 productive rearrangements. Longitudinal samples were obtainable from about 30% of the roughly 90 participants in the trial. Cryopreserved peripheral blood mononuclear cells were collected before treatment, at response, and at either disease progression or sustained remission. Every remission and progressive disease sample was obtained while ibrutinib was still being received by the patients.

What this sample's time point label stands for: around 2 years on ibrutinib. Roughly 1.9 micrograms of genomic DNA were extracted from cryopreserved PBMCs for TCR beta library preparation. High-throughput TCR beta sequencing was performed on longitudinal blood samples from CLL patients receiving ibrutinib monotherapy. The patients were enrolled in a single-center, open-label phase 2 trial of ibrutinib monotherapy. Study-wide findings and limitations: Clonality increased at ibrutinib response, stayed stable in sustained remission, and fell back toward baseline at progression. Baseline clonality was found to be higher than that of age-matched healthy donors and was strongly correlated with circulating CD8+ T-cell counts. Public clonotypes were rare and either shrank or stayed stable during treatment, and the rise in clonality at ibrutinib response reflected expansion of private clonotypes. Sampling times were not matched between patients in sustained remission and patients whose disease was progressing, and lymph node repertoires were not examined.

Measured from the cysteine to the phenylalanine, the CDR3 is 13 residues long. The only DNA kept is the CDR3, 39 bases in frame from the first base. CDR1 and CDR2 are read off the germline V gene as MDHEN and SYDVKM. V is pruned by 3 bases and J by 2 bases, leaving 0 bases of the junction without a gene match. On a MiSeq, deep resolution sequencing aimed for a depth between 1 in 1 million and 1 in 200,000 T cells, with each clonotype covered 10x on average. TCR beta libraries were generated with the immunoSEQ hsTCRB Kit. As for how the authors treated the data: The data were analyzed with ImmunoSEQ Analyzer and ImmunoSEQ Data Assistant, and V, D and J gene assignments followed IMGT definitions. Clonality, which ranges from 0 to 1, was calculated by subtracting the normalized Shannon entropy of productive rearrangement frequencies from one. Public clonotype analysis was restricted to overrepresented clonotypes comprising at least 0.05% of each patient's repertoire. Roughly 13 repertoires from age-matched healthy donors, obtained from immuneACCESS, served as clonality controls. The table was pulled from immuneACCESS by TCRdb, which kept in-frame rearrangements only. Such tables lose some clones; where checked, under half of the loss comes from unresolved V genes, and the rest has no known cause. V and J calls and clone size are those listed in that table; D and trimming were worked out from the DNA. The sample yields about 120,000 clones; approximately 85% were counted once. Roughly 1.9% of the sample goes to the ten largest clones.

This receptor was identified in a human donor with chronic lymphocytic leukemia. Sequenced material: PBMCs, taken after 24 months of ibrutinib treatment. The sequence is built from TRBV28 and TRBJ1-2; 7 central bases correspond to TRBD1. The sequenced DNA: TGTGCCAGCAGTTTGACAGGGAACTATGGCTACACCTTC. Its translation reads: CASSLTGNYGYTF.